This T cell receptor beta chain was obtained from a study of preoperative IRX-2 immunotherapy in early breast cancer. The repertoire was sequenced with immunoSEQ multiplex PCR; TCRdb's copy has only in-frame clones and lacks some. The repertoire holds some 35,000 clones, roughly 80% seen once, with roughly 1.5% in the top ten. The CDR3 covers 17 residues. V lost 5 bases to trimming and J lost 5 bases, with 21 bases between them. Per the germline V gene, CDR1 is SGHDN and CDR2 is FVKESK. Treatment: preoperative locoregional IRX-2 cytokine immunotherapy. This phase Ib study tested locoregional IRX-2 cytokine immunotherapy given before surgery.

The sequence derives from a human donor with breast cancer. Sample: lymph node tissue, taken after IRX-2 immunotherapy. The chain combines TRBV14 with TRBJ1-4; D gene uncertain. The CDR3 bases are TGTGCCAGCAGCTCTCTGACCGGGATCCAAAGGAATGAAAAACTGTTTTTT. Its protein product is CASSSLTGIQRNEKLFF.